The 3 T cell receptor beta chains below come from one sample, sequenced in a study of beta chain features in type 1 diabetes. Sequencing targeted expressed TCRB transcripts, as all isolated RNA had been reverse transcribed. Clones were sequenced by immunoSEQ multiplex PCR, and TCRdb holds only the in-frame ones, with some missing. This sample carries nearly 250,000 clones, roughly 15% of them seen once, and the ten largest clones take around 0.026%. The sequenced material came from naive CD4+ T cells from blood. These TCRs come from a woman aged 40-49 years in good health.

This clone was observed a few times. CDR3 residues: CASTPRPGGTEAFF. The CDR3 bases are TGTGCCAGCACTCCGCGGCCAGGGGGGACTGAAGCTTTCTTT. This rearrangement joins TRBV6-5 to TRBJ1-1; 7 positions agree with TRBD1. The trim removed 7 bases at V and 5 bases at J, leaving 10 bases unmatched. This CDR3 is 14 amino acids long. Germline CDR1 and CDR2: MNHEY and SVGAGI.

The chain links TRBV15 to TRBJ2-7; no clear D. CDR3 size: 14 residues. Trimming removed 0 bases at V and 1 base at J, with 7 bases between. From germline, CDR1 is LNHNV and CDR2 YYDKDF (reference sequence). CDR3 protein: CATSRDPLSYEQYF. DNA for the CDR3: TGTGCCACCAGCAGAGATCCCCTTTCCTACGAGCAGTACTTC.

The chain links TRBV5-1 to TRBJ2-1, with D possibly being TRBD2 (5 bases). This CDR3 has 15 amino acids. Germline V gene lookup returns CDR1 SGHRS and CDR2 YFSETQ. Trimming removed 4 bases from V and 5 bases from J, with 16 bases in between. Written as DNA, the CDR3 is TGCGCCAGCAGCGCACAAGAGGGAAGCCACAATGAGCAGTTCTTC. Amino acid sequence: CASSAQEGSHNEQFF.